A single sample is the source of the 29 T cell receptor beta chains below, sequenced in a study of blood T cell repertoires in COVID-19. Produced via immunoSEQ multiplex PCR; TCRdb's table is partial and in-frame only. The sample records 40,000 to 55,000 clones, around 82% being singletons. Input material: peripheral blood. The source is a woman between 65 and 79 years old with acute or convalescent COVID-19.

This clone is a singleton in its sample. J is TRBJ2-7 and V is TRBV3-1 (or the pseudogene TRBV3-2); D might be TRBD2 (6 bases). V lost 1 base to trimming and J lost 6 bases, with 13 bases between them. Germline V gives CDR1 LGHDT, CDR2 YNNKEL (reference sequence). CDR3 size: 14 residues. The CDR3 here is CASSQVGGGIEQYF. For the CDR3, the DNA is TGTGCCAGCAGCCAAGTGGGCGGAGGGATCGAGCAGTACTTC.

The chain is built from TRBV19 and TRBJ2-7; a weak D match, TRBD1 (6 bases). The V end lost 5 bases, the J end lost 1 base, and 12 bases lay between the germline ends. Germline assignment: CDR1 LNHDA and CDR2 SQIVND (reference sequence). This CDR3 region has 14 residues. Here the CDR3 DNA reads TGTGCCAGTAGTGGAAAGGGGGTATCCTACGAGCAGTACTTC. Its translation: CASSGKGVSYEQYF. Combining the CDR3 with reference TRBV19 and TRBJ2-7 gives the whole variable domain DGGITQSPKYLFRKEGQNVTLSCEQNLNHDAMYWYRQDPGQGLRLIYYSQIVNDFQKGDIAEGYSVSREKKESFPLTVTSAQKNPTAFYLCASSGKGVSYEQYFGPGTRLTVT.

V usage is TRBV7-9 and J usage is TRBJ1-1, with D maybe TRBD1 (6 bases). The CDR3 spans 18 residues. Per germline, CDR1 SEHNR and CDR2 FQNEAQ (reference sequence). The V and J ends lost 5 bases and 0 bases respectively, with 22 bases between them. CDR3 sequence: CASSLPGGGRIMNTEAFF. The CDR3 DNA reads as TGTGCCAGCAGCCTTCCGGGAGGGGGTCGGATCATGAACACTGAAGCTTTCTTT.

This clone appeared once. J is TRBJ2-6 and V is TRBV19; maybe TRBD2 (5 bases). Germline loops: CDR1 LNHDA, CDR2 SQIVND (reference sequence). The CDR3 has 18 residues. Trimming left V 6 bases short and J 2 bases short, with 20 bases between. For the CDR3, the DNA is TGTGCCAGTAGAAGGGTCGGATTAGCCGGGACTGGGGCCAACGTCCTGACTTTC. Protein: CASRRVGLAGTGANVLTF.

This chain connects TRBV10-3 to TRBJ2-1, with TRBD1 identical over 7 bases. The CDR3 contains 15 residues. Germline V gene sequence: CDR1 ENHRY, CDR2 SYGVKD. V shed 9 bases, J shed 5 bases, and the junction held 13 bases outside the gene matches. As DNA, the CDR3 is TGTGCCATTAGGCCTGGGACAGAAATTAACAATGAGCAGTTCTTC. It encodes CAIRPGTEINNEQFF.

V usage is TRBV9 and J usage is TRBJ2-3, with 7 bases matching TRBD2. Germline V gene lookup returns CDR1 SGDLS and CDR2 YYNGEE. CDR3 length: 14 residues. The J segment lost 2 bases and the V segment lost 5 bases, leaving 5 bases of the junction unmatched. DNA of the CDR3: TGTGCCAGCAGGGCCGGGACTAACACAGATACGCAGTATTTT. Its translation is CASRAGTNTDTQYF.

This clone was counted only a few times. The chain uses TRBV19 and TRBJ2-7; 7 bases align to TRBD1. With 9 bases clipped from V and 2 bases from J, the junction kept 13 bases outside the gene matches. The CDR3 is 15 amino acids. Germline loops: CDR1 LNHDA, CDR2 SQIVND (reference sequence). The CDR3 is CASTLTGTDTYEQYF. In DNA, the CDR3 is TGTGCCAGCACCCTAACCGGGACAGACACCTACGAGCAGTACTTC.

V gene TRBV15 combines with J gene TRBJ2-7; 7 bases align to TRBD1. The junction had 3 bases not matched to a gene; V was cut back by 1 base and J by 3 bases. Germline assignment: CDR1 LNHNV and CDR2 YYDKDF (reference sequence). The CDR3 loop spans 14 amino acids. The CDR3 sequence is CATSRGAGGYEQYF. CDR3 DNA sequence: TGTGCCACCAGCAGAGGTGCAGGGGGCTACGAGCAGTACTTC.

This chain joins TRBV20-1 and TRBJ2-7; D remains unclear. Germline V gene lookup returns CDR1 DFQATT and CDR2 SNEGSKA (reference sequence). Trimming removed 3 bases from V and 7 bases from J, with 10 bases in between. This CDR3 comprises 11 residues. Here the CDR3 DNA reads TGCAGTGCTAGGCGGCCATCAGAGCAGTACTTC. It codes for CSARRPSEQYF.

In its sample, this clone was seen a few times. V and J are TRBV14 and TRBJ1-5, with D hard to call. The CDR3 is made up of 14 amino acids. Trimming left V 1 base short and J 4 bases short, with 8 bases between. Germline V gives CDR1 SGHDN, CDR2 FVKESK. The CDR3 is CASSQGQGNQPQHF. For the CDR3, the DNA is TGTGCCAGCAGCCAAGGACAAGGAAATCAGCCCCAGCATTTT.

This clone was recorded only once. The genes are TRBV6-2 or TRBV6-3 and TRBJ1-1, with 7 bases lining up with TRBD1. Losses at the gene ends were 4 bases for V and 8 bases for J; bases not matched to a gene: 4. The CDR3 length is 12 residues. Per the germline V gene, CDR1 is MNHEY and CDR2 is SVGEGT. The CDR3 reads CASSSTGREAFF. The DNA for the CDR3 is TGTGCCAGCAGTTCGACAGGGCGCGAAGCTTTCTTT.

CDR3 protein: CASSTQTGTGGEQYF. CDR3 coding DNA: TGTGCCAGCTCTACTCAAACCGGGACAGGGGGCGAGCAGTACTTC. This chain connects TRBV18 to TRBJ2-7, with 11 bases matching TRBD1. The CDR3 extends over 15 amino acids. CDR1 and CDR2 from the germline V gene are KGHSH and LQKENI. J gave up 6 bases and V 6 bases, and 10 bases lay outside the gene matches.

The chain has TRBV7-9 and TRBJ2-7, with D possibly being TRBD1 (6 bases). Looked up from germline, CDR1 is SEHNR and CDR2 is FQNEAQ (reference sequence). Deletions cut 6 bases from V and 8 bases from J, with 17 bases between. This CDR3 is built from 13 residues. The CDR3 reads CASSSRDNPKQYF. The DNA of the CDR3 is TGTGCCAGCAGTTCCCGGGACAATCCCAAGCAGTACTTC.

The chain has TRBV27 and TRBJ2-1; TRBD1 matches at 9 bases. The CDR3 totals 15 residues. V was pared by 5 bases and J by 1 base, with 3 bases of the junction left unmatched. Germline CDR1 and CDR2: MNHEY and SMNVEV (reference sequence). CDR3 sequence reads: CASSVDRGSYNEQFF. The CDR3 nucleotides read TGTGCCAGCAGTGTAGACAGGGGGTCCTACAATGAGCAGTTCTTC.

The V and J genes are TRBV7-6 and TRBJ2-5, with 8 positions matching TRBD2. Trimming took 5 bases from V and 2 from J; bases not matched to a gene: 7. Per the germline V gene, CDR1 is SGHVS and CDR2 is FNYEAQ. The CDR3 length is 15 residues. CDR3 nucleotides: TGTGCCAGCAGCCTATTGGGGACTAGTCAAGAGACCCAGTACTTC. Translated: CASSLLGTSQETQYF. The variable domain in full, with the rest retrieved from reference TRBV7-6 and TRBJ2-5, is GAGVSQSPRYKVTKRGQDVALRCDPISGHVSLYWYRQALGQGPEFLTYFNYEAQQDKSGLPNDRFSAERPEGSISTLTIQRTEQRDSAMYRCASSLLGTSQETQYFGPGTRLLVL.

The chain uses TRBV6-5 and TRBJ1-3, with D perhaps matching TRBD1 (5 bases). Trimming took 0 bases from V and 1 from J, leaving 7 bases between them. CDR1 is MNHEY and CDR2 is SVGAGI in the germline V gene. This CDR3 comprises 15 residues. The CDR3, as DNA: TGTGCCAGCAGTTACTCGGCAGGGTCTGGAAACACCATATATTTT. Its translation is CASSYSAGSGNTIYF.

V is TRBV29-1 and J is TRBJ1-2, with 7 bases matching TRBD1. The junction had 10 bases not matched to a gene; V was cut back by 8 bases and J by 7 bases. Germline CDR1 and CDR2: SQVTM and ANQGSEA. CDR3 length: 12 residues. As DNA, the CDR3 is TGCAGCTGGAGGGACAGCTTGGGTGGCTACACCTTC. It encodes CSWRDSLGGYTF.

The chain uses TRBV19 and TRBJ1-1; 8 bases match TRBD1. Unmatched junction bases numbered 6, after V lost 6 bases and J lost 3 bases. This CDR3 has 14 residues. Germline V gene sequence: CDR1 LNHDA, CDR2 SQIVND (reference sequence). The CDR3 reads CASRDREVDTEAFF. The CDR3 nucleotides read TGTGCCAGTAGGGACAGGGAGGTAGACACTGAAGCTTTCTTT.

This rearrangement joins TRBV7-2 to TRBJ2-7; D might be TRBD2 (5 bases). CDR1 is SGHTA and CDR2 is FQGNSA in the germline V gene. Trimming took 5 bases from V and 6 from J, leaving 17 bases between them. CDR3 length: 14 residues. Here the CDR3 DNA reads TGTGCCAGCAGCCCAGGTAGCGAGACGGGCGAGCAGTACTTC. Translated: CASSPGSETGEQYF.

The chain recombines TRBV20-1 with TRBJ2-3; D not certain. Per germline, CDR1 DFQATT and CDR2 SNEGSKA (reference sequence). There are 11 residues in the CDR3. The CDR3 reads CVIPHADTQYF. The CDR3 DNA reads as TGCGTAATCCCACACGCAGATACGCAGTATTTT.

With regard to this clone: This same CDR3 is encoded by further DNA sequences in the sample. The chain is built from TRBV28 and TRBJ1-5; D is possibly TRBD1 (6 bases). CDR1 MDHEN and CDR2 SYDVKM come from the germline V gene. CDR3 length: 13 residues. V gave up 3 bases and J gave up 7 bases, with 10 bases separating them. The CDR3 spells CASSFRGPQPQHF. The CDR3 coding sequence is TGTGCCAGCAGTTTCAGGGGACCCCAGCCCCAGCATTTT.

The CDR3 protein is CASSLAGTSVYNEQFF. The CDR3 DNA reads TGTGCCAGCAGCCTCGCAGGGACTAGCGTTTACAATGAGCAGTTCTTC. The V gene is TRBV7-9, the J gene TRBJ2-1; 10 bases line up with TRBD2. The J segment lost 4 bases and the V segment lost 5 bases, leaving 8 bases of the junction unmatched. Germline-derived CDR1 and CDR2 are SEHNR and FQNEAQ (reference sequence). The CDR3 is 16 residues long. Looking up the rest from reference TRBV7-9 and TRBJ2-1 gives the full variable domain: DTGVSQNPRHKITKRGQNVTFRCDPISEHNRLYWYRQTLGQGPEFLTYFQNEAQLEKSRLLSDRFSAERPKGSFSTLEIQRTEQGDSAMYLCASSLAGTSVYNEQFFGPGTRLTVL.

The rearrangement uses TRBV9 and TRBJ2-2; 7 bases are shared with TRBD2. CDR3 length equals 16 residues. J gave up 2 bases and V 0 bases, and 4 bases lay outside the gene matches. Germline V gene sequence: CDR1 SGDLS, CDR2 YYNGEE. CDR3 protein: CASSVGAAGNTGELFF. The CDR3 DNA reads TGTGCCAGCAGCGTAGGGGCAGCGGGAAACACCGGGGAGCTGTTTTTT.

The V gene is TRBV7-3, the J gene TRBJ1-1; D is ambiguous. Trimming took off 0 bases at V and 5 bases at J, with 13 bases between the two ends. CDR1 is SGHTA and CDR2 is FQGTGA in the germline V gene. CDR3 length: 15 amino acids. The CDR3 here is CASSLTTSGGTEAFF. CDR3 bases: TGTGCCAGCAGCTTAACTACCTCCGGCGGGACTGAAGCTTTCTTT. Complete variable domain (other parts from reference TRBV7-3 and TRBJ1-1): GAGVSQTPSNKVTEKGKYVELRCDPISGHTALYWYRQSLGQGPEFLIYFQGTGAADDSGLPNDRFFAVRPEGSVSTLKIQRTERGDSAVYLCASSLTTSGGTEAFFGQGTRLTVV.

This chain links TRBV10-3 with TRBJ1-1; 10 bases map to TRBD1. From germline, CDR1 is ENHRY and CDR2 SYGVKD. CDR3 size: 16 residues. Unmatched junction bases numbered 7, after V lost 4 bases and J lost 2 bases. CDR3 sequence reads: CAISGETGGGNTEAFF. DNA for the CDR3: TGTGCCATCAGTGGCGAGACAGGGGGCGGTAACACTGAAGCTTTCTTT.

A single count supports this clone. This chain joins TRBV25-1 and TRBJ1-1, with 12 bases fitting TRBD1. The CDR3 has 17 residues. V dropped 4 bases and J dropped 3; count of bases not matched to a gene: 9. Germline-derived CDR1 and CDR2 are MGHDK and SYGVNS. CDR3 nucleotides: TGTGCCAGCAGTGGGGGGACAGGGGGCTATTTGGACACTGAAGCTTTCTTT. Residues: CASSGGTGGYLDTEAFF.

This clone was observed a few times. The CDR3 reads CASSLGTGKAGYTF. CDR3 nucleotides: TGCGCCAGCAGCCTAGGGACAGGGAAGGCTGGCTACACCTTC. The genes are TRBV5-1 and TRBJ1-2; 9 positions agree with TRBD1. CDR3 length: 14 residues. The J segment lost 7 bases and the V segment lost 4 bases, leaving 8 bases of the junction unmatched. The V gene's germline CDR1 is SGHRS and CDR2 YFSETQ.

J is TRBJ2-6 and V is TRBV6-1; 11 bases fit TRBD2. Germline loops: CDR1 MNHNS, CDR2 SASEGT. CDR3 length: 18 amino acids. V trimming: 1 base; J trimming: 2 bases; junction bases outside the gene matches: 4. CDR3 sequence reads: CASSEVLAGGPGANVLTF. CDR3 DNA: TGTGCCAGCAGTGAAGTTCTAGCGGGAGGCCCTGGGGCCAACGTCCTGACTTTC.

J is TRBJ1-2 and V is TRBV25-1; TRBD1 agrees at 8 bases. Per the germline V gene, CDR1 is MGHDK and CDR2 is SYGVNS. The CDR3 extends over 16 amino acids. V gave up 3 bases and J gave up 3 bases; unmatched junction bases: 9. In DNA form, the CDR3 reads TGTGCCAGCAGTGATAGTCCAGGGGGCGCTGACTATGGCTACACCTTC. This sequence encodes CASSDSPGGADYGYTF.